The entry below describes one TCR beta chain. V was trimmed by 7 bases and J by 3 bases, leaving 16 bases between them. Germline CDR1 and CDR2: SGHTA and FQGNSA. The CDR3 totals 15 residues. PCR was performed a second time for about 7 to 11 cycles using a sample-barcoded 5' primer and a J-beta primer mix. TCRdb passed the 5' RACE reads through MiXCR, listing each CDR3 protein once. The sample carries 550,000 to 700,000 distinct CDR3 sequences, about 26% recorded once. The record originates from a study of blood T cells in healthy people across ages. The sequenced sample was blood. The receptor was isolated from a woman between 70 and 85 years old in good health. V usage is TRBV7-2 and J usage is TRBJ2-1; possibly TRBD2 for D (6 bases). In DNA, the CDR3 is TGTGCCAGCACCACCAGTGGGAGGTACTACAATGAGCAGTTCTTC. As protein: CASTTSGRYYNEQFF.